A selection of T cell receptor beta chains follows, all from one sample in a study of Ad26.COV2.S vaccination and SARS-CoV-2 variants. TCRdb's table, derived via immunoSEQ multiplex PCR, lists solely in-frame clones and lacks some. This sample has nearly 95,000 clones, with roughly 84% found just once. Sequencing used peripheral blood, obtained after recovery from COVID-19. The receptors originated from a human donor who had recovered from COVID-19. The CDR3 runs from the conserved cysteine through the conserved F or W. The order of the fields is J gene, clone size, V gene, D gene, CDR3 protein, CDR3 DNA. The D gene is left open where the match is weak. The size of a clone is reported for some rows only, either as once, few or many, or as a class for expanded clones.

J: TRBJ1-2
size: many
V: TRBV4-3
D: NA
CDR3: CASSPRDGGGYTF
DNA: TGCGCCAGCAGCCCTCGGGACGGCGGTGGCTACACCTTC

J: TRBJ1-5
size: few
V: TRBV28
D: NA
CDR3: CASSLLVNQPQHF
DNA: TGTGCCAGCAGTTTATTGGTCAATCAGCCCCAGCATTTT

J: TRBJ2-5
size: NA
V: TRBV9
D: TRBD2
CDR3: CASSVRAGTSGLGETQYF
DNA: TGTGCCAGCAGCGTAAGAGCCGGGACTAGCGGGCTGGGAGAGACCCAGTACTTC

J: TRBJ1-2
size: NA
V: TRBV5-1
D: NA
CDR3: CASSLDQDNYGYTF
DNA: TGCGCCAGCAGCTTGGACCAGGATAACTATGGCTACACCTTC

J: TRBJ1-1
size: NA
V: TRBV9
D: TRBD1
CDR3: CASSPRTGGTNTEAFF
DNA: TGTGCCAGCAGCCCCCGGACAGGGGGGACGAACACTGAAGCTTTCTTT

J: TRBJ2-5
size: NA
V: TRBV5-6
D: NA
CDR3: CASSLWAPGRETQYF
DNA: TGTGCCAGCAGCTTGTGGGCACCGGGAAGGGAGACCCAGTACTTC

J: TRBJ1-1
size: NA
V: TRBV2
D: NA
CDR3: CASSVVTEAFF
DNA: TGTGCCAGCAGTGTTGTCACTGAAGCTTTCTTT

J: TRBJ2-1
size: NA
V: TRBV9
D: NA
CDR3: CASSVARGTYNEQFF
DNA: TGTGCCAGCAGCGTAGCTAGGGGGACTTACAATGAGCAGTTCTTC

J: TRBJ2-1
size: NA
V: TRBV9
D: NA
CDR3: CASSVANRGGEQFF
DNA: TGTGCCAGCAGCGTAGCAAACCGAGGGGGTGAGCAGTTCTTC

J: TRBJ1-3
size: NA
V: TRBV28
D: NA
CDR3: CASSLYRGIGNTIYF
DNA: TGTGCCAGCAGTTTATACCGGGGGATAGGAAACACCATATATTTT

J: TRBJ2-7
size: few
V: TRBV10-1
D: TRBD2
CDR3: CASSGGLAGGREQYF
DNA: TGCGCCAGCAGCGGGGGACTAGCGGGAGGACGAGAGCAGTACTTC

J: TRBJ2-3
size: NA
V: TRBV19
D: TRBD1
CDR3: CASSDRGQTDTQYF
DNA: TGTGCCAGTAGTGACAGGGGGCAGACAGATACGCAGTATTTT

J: TRBJ2-4
size: once
V: TRBV3-1/TRBV3-2
D: NA
CDR3: CASSQVLSSRAKNIQYF
DNA: TGTGCCAGCAGCCAAGTTCTCTCCTCAAGGGCCAAAAACATTCAGTACTTC

J: TRBJ1-1
size: NA
V: TRBV6-5
D: NA
CDR3: CATSSLTGGTEAFF
DNA: TGTGCCACCTCCTCACTCACGGGGGGGACTGAAGCTTTCTTT

J: TRBJ1-1
size: NA
V: TRBV2
D: NA
CDR3: CASSLDSWTEAFF
DNA: TGTGCCAGCAGCCTGGACAGTTGGACTGAAGCTTTCTTT

J: TRBJ1-5
size: NA
V: TRBV15
D: NA
CDR3: CATSRDGGREAQHF
DNA: TGTGCCACCAGCAGAGATGGGGGTCGCGAAGCCCAGCATTTT

J: TRBJ2-5
size: NA
V: TRBV2
D: TRBD2
CDR3: CASSEGLAGEMRTQYF
DNA: TGTGCCAGCAGTGAGGGACTAGCGGGAGAAATGAGGACCCAGTACTTC

J: TRBJ1-4
size: NA
V: TRBV7-9
D: NA
CDR3: CASSLALGEFEKLFF
DNA: TGTGCCAGCAGCTTAGCGCTCGGTGAATTTGAAAAACTGTTTTTT

J: TRBJ1-2
size: few
V: TRBV13
D: TRBD1
CDR3: CASSLGGGGQGARGYTF
DNA: TGTGCCAGCAGCTTAGGCGGGGGCGGACAGGGGGCGCGGGGCTACACCTTC

J: TRBJ1-5
size: few
V: TRBV5-5
D: NA
CDR3: CASSPVRRSVRNQPQHF
DNA: TGTGCCAGCAGCCCCGTCCGAAGGAGTGTGCGCAATCAGCCCCAGCATTTT

J: TRBJ2-7
size: NA
V: TRBV11-3
D: TRBD2
CDR3: CASRPGASGSKEQYF
DNA: TGTGCCAGCAGACCAGGGGCTAGCGGGAGTAAAGAGCAGTACTTC

J: TRBJ1-2
size: NA
V: TRBV11-3
D: TRBD1
CDR3: CASSLRGTGTYGYTF
DNA: TGTGCCAGCAGCTTACGGGGGACAGGTACCTATGGCTACACCTTC

J: TRBJ1-3
size: NA
V: TRBV7-2
D: TRBD1
CDR3: CASGGTATGNTIYF
DNA: TGTGCCAGCGGCGGGACAGCCACTGGAAACACCATATATTTT

J: TRBJ2-1
size: NA
V: TRBV28
D: NA
CDR3: CASSFAALDSYNEQFF
DNA: TGTGCCAGCAGTTTCGCAGCCCTTGACTCCTACAATGAGCAGTTCTTC

J: TRBJ1-1
size: NA
V: TRBV28
D: NA
CDR3: CASSFTIGRPNTEAFF
DNA: TGTGCCAGCAGTTTCACCATTGGCCGCCCCAACACTGAAGCTTTCTTT

J: TRBJ2-6
size: NA
V: TRBV11-2
D: TRBD1
CDR3: CASRSGTGVSGANVLTF
DNA: TGTGCCAGCAGGAGTGGGACAGGGGTTTCTGGGGCCAACGTCCTGACTTTC

J: TRBJ1-2
size: NA
V: TRBV4-1
D: TRBD1
CDR3: CASSPRQGGGGYTF
DNA: TGCGCCAGCAGCCCCCGACAGGGAGGCGGTGGCTACACCTTC

J: TRBJ2-1
size: NA
V: TRBV18
D: TRBD2
CDR3: CASSTQQGLAGGNEQFF
DNA: TGTGCCAGCTCTACTCAACAGGGACTAGCGGGAGGAAATGAGCAGTTCTTC

J: TRBJ2-7
size: NA
V: TRBV9
D: TRBD2
CDR3: CASSPWTSGTREQYF
DNA: TGTGCCAGCAGCCCTTGGACTAGCGGGACTCGCGAGCAGTACTTC

J: TRBJ1-4
size: once
V: TRBV2
D: NA
CDR3: CASSGVRHATNEKLFF
DNA: TGTGCCAGCAGCGGTGTTCGGCATGCAACTAATGAAAAACTGTTTTTT

J: TRBJ2-3
size: NA
V: TRBV7-9
D: TRBD1
CDR3: CASSSPDRAIYPPERQYF
DNA: TGTGCCAGCAGCTCCCCGGACAGGGCGATTTACCCCCCTGAGAGGCAGTATTTT

J: TRBJ2-1
size: NA
V: TRBV3-1/TRBV3-2
D: NA
CDR3: CASSPPGPHSYNEQFF
DNA: TGTGCCAGCAGCCCGCCGGGACCGCACTCCTACAATGAGCAGTTCTTC

J: TRBJ2-3
size: once
V: TRBV7-6
D: TRBD2
CDR3: CASSLFFQTSGSLDTQYF
DNA: TGTGCCAGCAGCTTATTCTTTCAGACTAGCGGGTCGTTAGATACGCAGTATTTT

J: TRBJ1-3
size: NA
V: TRBV2
D: NA
CDR3: CASSPRLTAGNTIYF
DNA: TGTGCCAGCAGCCCCAGACTGACAGCTGGAAACACCATATATTTT

J: TRBJ2-1
size: NA
V: TRBV2
D: TRBD2
CDR3: CASSWSGLAGVYNEQFF
DNA: TGTGCCAGCAGCTGGAGTGGACTAGCTGGGGTGTACAATGAGCAGTTCTTC

J: TRBJ1-2
size: NA
V: TRBV5-1
D: NA
CDR3: CASSLSGGEVYGYTF
DNA: TGCGCCAGCAGCTTGAGCGGGGGCGAAGTCTATGGCTACACCTTC

J: TRBJ2-1
size: once
V: TRBV28
D: TRBD1
CDR3: CASRLSRDRVYGSYNEQFF
DNA: TGTGCCAGCAGACTCTCCCGGGACAGGGTCTACGGCTCCTACAATGAGCAGTTCTTC

J: TRBJ1-5
size: NA
V: TRBV7-5
D: NA
CDR3: CVRTQVSPVQPQHF
DNA: TGTGTCAGAACCCAGGTGAGTCCGGTTCAGCCCCAGCATTTT

J: TRBJ1-4
size: NA
V: TRBV6-5
D: TRBD1
CDR3: CASKSDRGNEKLFF
DNA: TGTGCCAGCAAAAGTGACAGGGGGAATGAAAAACTGTTTTTT

J: TRBJ1-5
size: NA
V: TRBV7-2
D: TRBD1
CDR3: CASSVDRGNQPQHF
DNA: TGTGCCAGCAGCGTAGACAGGGGCAATCAGCCCCAGCATTTT

J: TRBJ2-2
size: NA
V: TRBV4-2
D: TRBD2
CDR3: CASSGSPLADTGELFF
DNA: TGTGCCAGCAGCGGATCGCCGCTAGCGGACACCGGGGAGCTGTTTTTT

J: TRBJ2-1
size: NA
V: TRBV10-1
D: NA
CDR3: CASSESPSGPREQFF
DNA: TGCGCCAGCAGTGAGTCCCCCTCGGGCCCTCGAGAGCAGTTCTTC

J: TRBJ2-7
size: few
V: TRBV5-6
D: TRBD2
CDR3: CASSLAKVAGVYEQYF
DNA: TGTGCCAGCAGCTTGGCCAAGGTAGCGGGGGTTTACGAGCAGTACTTC

J: TRBJ1-4
size: NA
V: TRBV2
D: TRBD1
CDR3: CASRTGGGGEKLFF
DNA: TGTGCCAGCAGAACAGGGGGCGGGGGTGAAAAACTGTTTTTT

J: TRBJ1-5
size: few
V: TRBV4-1
D: TRBD1
CDR3: CASSQVQGLGQPQHF
DNA: TGCGCCAGCAGCCAAGTACAGGGGTTGGGTCAGCCCCAGCATTTT

J: TRBJ2-3
size: once
V: TRBV10-3
D: NA
CDR3: CAMGDPSTDTQYF
DNA: TGTGCCATGGGGGACCCCTCGACAGATACGCAGTATTTT

J: TRBJ2-1
size: NA
V: TRBV4-2
D: TRBD2
CDR3: CASSHLAGEGNEQFF
DNA: TGTGCCAGCAGCCACCTAGCGGGAGAGGGGAATGAGCAGTTCTTC

J: TRBJ2-2
size: NA
V: TRBV10-1
D: NA
CDR3: CASSERTGELFF
DNA: TGCGCCAGCAGTGAACGTACCGGGGAGCTGTTTTTT

J: TRBJ2-7
size: NA
V: TRBV11-2
D: NA
CDR3: CASSFLQGYEQYF
DNA: TGTGCCAGCAGCTTTCTACAGGGTTACGAGCAGTACTTC

J: TRBJ2-7
size: NA
V: TRBV28
D: NA
CDR3: CASSLIDSTYEQYF
DNA: TGTGCCAGCAGTTTAATTGACAGTACCTACGAGCAGTACTTC

J: TRBJ2-1
size: NA
V: TRBV5-4
D: NA
CDR3: CASSQRLGLAGNEQFF
DNA: TGTGCCAGCAGCCAAAGGTTGGGGTTAGCAGGCAATGAGCAGTTCTTC

J: TRBJ2-3
size: few
V: TRBV19
D: NA
CDR3: CASNGGTDTQYF
DNA: TGTGCCAGTAATGGGGGCACAGATACGCAGTATTTT